What follows are 28 T cell receptor beta chains derived from one specimen sequenced in a study of CD8 T cells in Susac syndrome. RNA in amounts of roughly 0.5 to 1 ug was reverse transcribed with random hexamers. TCRdb re-called the immunoSEQ multiplex PCR reads through MiXCR, storing one row per CDR3 protein. Here the sample spans over 120,000 distinct CDR3 sequences, 95% being singletons. The sample was CD4+ T cells from PBMCs. The source of these receptors is a human donor with Susac syndrome.

The rearrangement uses TRBV14 and TRBJ1-1; D unclear. CDR1 is SGHDN and CDR2 is FVKESK in the germline V gene. Deletions cut 4 bases from V and 5 bases from J, with 8 bases between. The CDR3 runs to 12 residues. In nucleotides, the CDR3 is TGTGCCAGCAGCCCGACTCGGACTGAAGCTTTCTTT. It specifies CASSPTRTEAFF.

The CDR3 loop reads CASSLEVRSNQPQHF. The DNA for the CDR3 is TGTGCCAGTAGTCTGGAAGTGAGGAGCAATCAGCCCCAGCATTTT. The chain combines TRBV19 with TRBJ1-5; no definite D call. Germline assignment: CDR1 LNHDA and CDR2 SQIVND (reference sequence). V gave up 5 bases and J gave up 1 base, with 12 bases separating them. The CDR3 contains 15 residues.

This clonotype showed up just once. The chain has TRBV20-1 and TRBJ2-1; D is uncertain. This CDR3 comprises 12 residues. The germline V gene encodes CDR1 DFQATT and CDR2 SNEGSKA (reference sequence). Between the trimmed V and J ends, which lost 1 base and 8 bases, there was a span of 9 bases. The CDR3 DNA is TGCAGTGCTAGAGTGGGTTGGGATGAGCAGTTCTTC. This encodes CSARVGWDEQFF.

The chain has TRBV6-2 or TRBV6-3 and TRBJ2-7; the match to TRBD2 covers 8 bases. Germline V gene lookup returns CDR1 MNHEY and CDR2 SVGEGT. The CDR3 sequence is 16 residues long. V trimming: 6 bases; J trimming: 2 bases; junction bases outside the gene matches: 12. In nucleotides, the CDR3 is TGTGCCAGCAGACCCTTCCCGGGACTAGGAACCTACGAGCAGTACTTC. It codes for CASRPFPGLGTYEQYF.

The genes are TRBV30 and TRBJ1-2; D is unresolved. Trimming cost V 0 bases and J 4 bases, with 9 bases left between them. Germline V gives CDR1 GTSNPN, CDR2 SVGIG (reference sequence). This CDR3 has 13 amino acids. The CDR3 DNA reads TGTGCCTGGAGTGTAGCCACAGTCTATGGCTACACCTTC. It is translated as CAWSVATVYGYTF.

V usage is TRBV6-5 and J usage is TRBJ1-6, with a possible D match to TRBD1 (5 bases). The CDR3 sequence is 13 residues long. V was clipped by 5 bases and J by 4 bases, with 6 bases between them. Germline V gene sequence: CDR1 MNHEY, CDR2 SVGAGI. CDR3 nucleotide sequence: TGTGCCAGCAGTCGACAGTATAATTCACCCCTCCACTTT. It translates to CASSRQYNSPLHF.

V is TRBV2 and J is TRBJ2-7; D remains ambiguous. Germline V CDR1 and CDR2: SNHLY, FYNNEI. The CDR3 extends over 13 amino acids. V shed 0 bases and J shed 10 bases, with 13 bases lying between them. The CDR3 coding sequence is TGTGCCAGCAGTGAAGCGCTTCAACAGAAACAGTACTTC. It specifies CASSEALQQKQYF.

This clonotype was seen once. The chain combines TRBV12-3 or TRBV12-4 with TRBJ2-5; D remains unclear. V lost 3 bases to trimming and J lost 8 bases, with 10 bases between them. This CDR3 contains 12 residues. CDR3: CASSFIVGTQYF. DNA of the CDR3: TGTGCCAGCAGTTTCATAGTCGGCACCCAGTACTTC.

The rearrangement joins TRBV6-6 to TRBJ2-7, with 8 bases that match TRBD2. After removal of 7 bases from V and 0 bases from J, the junction contained 8 bases not matched to a gene. Germline V lookup: CDR1 MNHNY, CDR2 SVGAGI (reference sequence). The CDR3 sequence is 15 residues long. The CDR3 DNA reads as TGTGCCAGCACATCGGGAGGGAGGGCCTCCTACGAGCAGTACTTC. Translated: CASTSGGRASYEQYF.

V gene TRBV20-1 combines with J gene TRBJ1-2; TRBD1 is a possible D gene (5 bases). CDR1 and CDR2 from the germline V gene are DFQATT and SNEGSKA (reference sequence). The CDR3 has 12 amino acids. V dropped 1 base and J dropped 7 bases, with 10 bases sitting between them. CDR3 nucleotide sequence: TGCAGTGCTAGAGCAGGGACGGGTGGCTACACCTTC. Residues: CSARAGTGGYTF.

This rearrangement joins TRBV4-1 to TRBJ1-2; unclear D gene. Germline-derived CDR1 and CDR2 are MGHRA and YSYEKL. The length of the CDR3 is 15 residues. V shed 3 bases and J shed 4 bases, with 15 bases lying between them. CDR3: CASSQAAGQFYGYTF. CDR3 nucleotides: TGCGCCAGCAGCCAGGCCGCCGGGCAGTTCTATGGCTACACCTTC.

The chain carries TRBV14 and TRBJ2-5; no clear D. The ends were cut back, 1 base at V and 6 bases at J, with 6 bases in the middle. The V gene's germline CDR1 is SGHDN and CDR2 FVKESK. The CDR3 loop spans 12 amino acids. The DNA for the CDR3 is TGTGCCAGCAGCCAAGCTTCGAAGACCCAGTACTTC. It translates to CASSQASKTQYF.

The chain is built from TRBV15 and TRBJ1-4, with TRBD1 matching 10 bases. J lost 6 bases, V lost 7 bases, and 8 bases had no gene match. The CDR3 consists of 15 residues. Per the germline V gene, CDR1 is LNHNV and CDR2 is YYDKDF (reference sequence). CDR3 nucleotides: TGTGCCACCAATAACCGGGACAGGGGAGATGAAAAACTGTTTTTT. It translates to CATNNRDRGDEKLFF.

J is TRBJ1-1 and V is TRBV27, with D possibly TRBD1 on 5 matching bases. Germline V gene data show CDR1 as MNHEY and CDR2 as SMNVEV (reference sequence). The V end lost 2 bases, the J end lost 3 bases, and 7 bases lay between the germline ends. The CDR3 spans 13 residues. The CDR3 coding sequence is TGTGCCAGCAGTTTACGGGGGTACACTGAAGCTTTCTTT. It translates to CASSLRGYTEAFF.

The CDR3 sequence: CAWSGTSGNNEQFF. CDR3 DNA sequence: TGTGCCTGGAGTGGGACTAGCGGAAACAATGAGCAGTTCTTC. The V gene is TRBV30, the J gene TRBJ2-1; 10 positions match TRBD2. Per the germline V gene, CDR1 is GTSNPN and CDR2 is SVGIG (reference sequence). CDR3 length: 14 residues. Germline trimming cut 1 base from V and 5 bases from J; bases unmatched to any gene: 2.

The chain links TRBV12-3 or TRBV12-4 to TRBJ1-6; possible D gene TRBD1, 5 bases. This CDR3 region has 14 residues. Trimming shortened V by 6 bases and J by 7 bases, and 13 bases separated the two germline ends. CDR3 in amino acids: CASRLGLANSPLHF. DNA for the CDR3: TGTGCCAGCAGGTTGGGGCTCGCAAATTCACCCCTCCACTTT.

The chain recombines TRBV4-1 with TRBJ1-1; a weak D match, TRBD1 (6 bases). Trimming pared 3 bases from V and 2 bases from J, leaving 10 bases between. From germline, CDR1 is MGHRA and CDR2 YSYEKL. CDR3 length: 14 residues. The CDR3 spells CASSQGADNTEAFF. CDR3 coding DNA: TGCGCCAGCAGCCAGGGGGCAGACAACACTGAAGCTTTCTTT.

The chain employs TRBV20-1 and TRBJ2-3; 12 bases fit TRBD2. This CDR3 comprises 16 residues. Germline V lookup: CDR1 DFQATT, CDR2 SNEGSKA (reference sequence). V shed 6 bases and J 3 bases; nucleotides not matched to a gene: 10. CDR3: CSALRTSGMGTDTQYF. In DNA form, the CDR3 reads TGCAGTGCGTTGAGGACTAGCGGGATGGGGACAGATACGCAGTATTTT.

V and J are TRBV12-3 or TRBV12-4 and TRBJ2-5; no firm D call. There are 14 residues in the CDR3. Trimming cost V 2 bases and J 5 bases, with 12 bases left between them. CDR3 nucleotides: TGTGCCAGCAGTTTATTACCGTTGGTCGAGACCCAGTACTTC. Translation: CASSLLPLVETQYF.

The rearrangement uses TRBV20-1 and TRBJ1-1; D possibly corresponds to TRBD1 (6 bases). Per germline, CDR1 DFQATT and CDR2 SNEGSKA (reference sequence). Trimming pared 6 bases from V and 1 base from J, leaving 12 bases between. The CDR3 consists of 13 residues. CDR3: CSAGPRGNTEAFF. The CDR3 DNA sequence: TGCAGTGCAGGACCCAGGGGGAACACTGAAGCTTTCTTT.

This sequence joins TRBV5-1 and TRBJ2-2; the D gene is possibly TRBD2 (6 bases). CDR1 is SGHRS and CDR2 is YFSETQ in the germline V gene. This CDR3 has 16 amino acids. V was trimmed by 5 bases and J by 4 bases, leaving 18 bases between them. CDR3 sequence: CASSSSVTWGTGELFF. CDR3 nucleotide sequence: TGCGCCAGCAGTTCTAGCGTTACTTGGGGCACCGGGGAGCTGTTTTTT.

V gene TRBV4-1 combines with J gene TRBJ1-5; 10 positions agree with TRBD1. Germline CDR1 MGHRA, CDR2 YSYEKL. CDR3 length equals 17 residues. J was trimmed by 8 bases and V by 5 bases; bases with no gene match: 15. The DNA for the CDR3 is TGCGCCAGCAGCTCCGGACAGGGGGTTGCCCTTGGGGAGCCCCAGCATTTT. Protein product: CASSSGQGVALGEPQHF.

This sequence joins TRBV6-2 or TRBV6-3 and TRBJ2-1; 9 nucleotides agree with TRBD2. The CDR3 consists of 15 residues. CDR1 is MNHEY, CDR2 SVGEGT, per germline. Trimming took 6 bases from V and 1 from J; bases not matched to a gene: 4. The CDR3 DNA reads TGTGCCAGCAGGGTAGCGGGGGCGTCCTACAATGAGCAGTTCTTC. Its translation: CASRVAGASYNEQFF.

The V gene is TRBV20-1, the J gene TRBJ2-5, with TRBD1 as a possible D gene (7 bases). Deletions cut 0 bases from V and 1 base from J, with 15 bases between. This CDR3 comprises 16 residues. CDR1 and CDR2 from the germline V gene are DFQATT and SNEGSKA (reference sequence). CDR3 protein: CSARDQGQGGQETQYF. CDR3 coding DNA: TGCAGTGCTAGAGATCAGGGCCAGGGGGGCCAAGAGACCCAGTACTTC.

The chain joins TRBV10-2 to TRBJ2-1; 9 bases match TRBD1. The V and J ends lost 6 bases and 0 bases, in that order; junction bases with no gene match: 9. CDR3 size: 17 residues. CDR1 and CDR2 (germline): WSHSY, SAAADI. This CDR3 reads CASRSTSGQGSYNEQFF. The CDR3 coding sequence is TGCGCCAGCAGGTCCACTTCGGGACAGGGCTCCTACAATGAGCAGTTCTTC.

This clonotype was counted once. The chain combines TRBV9 with TRBJ2-2; D gene ambiguous. This CDR3 comprises 14 residues. V was cut by 1 base and J by 6 bases, with 10 bases left in between. CDR1 is SGDLS, CDR2 YYNGEE, per germline. The CDR3 nucleotides read TGTGCCAGCAGCGTACCTGCTGGGGCCGGGGAGCTGTTTTTT. Its translation is CASSVPAGAGELFF. Based on the CDR3 plus reference TRBV9 and TRBJ2-2, the full variable domain is DSGVTQTPKHLITATGQRVTLRCSPRSGDLSVYWYQQSLDQGLQFLIQYYNGEERAKGNILERFSAQQFPDLHSELNLSSLELGDSALYFCASSVPAGAGELFFGEGSRLTVL.

The rearrangement uses TRBV4-2 and TRBJ2-4; TRBD2 is a possible D gene (6 bases). CDR3 length equals 17 residues. Trimming left V 0 bases short and J 2 bases short, with 14 bases between. The germline CDR1 and CDR2 sequences are LGHNA and YNFKEQ. CDR3: CASSQDSGAGTKNIQYF. The CDR3, as DNA: TGTGCCAGCAGCCAAGATTCCGGCGCGGGAACCAAAAACATTCAGTACTTC.

The chain links TRBV29-1 to TRBJ1-2; 7 positions match TRBD1. Trimming took 6 bases from V and 4 from J; bases not matched to a gene: 8. Germline V lookup: CDR1 SQVTM, CDR2 ANQGSEA. The CDR3 sequence is 13 residues long. CDR3 DNA: TGCAGCGTGAGACAGGGACCCAGCTATGGCTACACCTTC. It yields the protein CSVRQGPSYGYTF.